The clone carrying this T cell receptor (beta chain) was counted many times. The antigen remains undetermined. Amplification of the TCR beta CDR3 regions used RNA transcripts (as template). HTBI primers were used in a first-round RT-PCR, which preceded a second-round multiplex PCR. MiXCR was run by TCRdb on the multiplex PCR reads, yielding one entry per CDR3 protein. The top ten hold over 7.5% of the sample, which has some 520,000 distinct CDR3 sequences, approximately 15% seen once. Germline assignment: CDR1 LNHDA and CDR2 SQIVND (reference sequence). The CDR3 is 17 amino acids. Trimming shortened V by 3 bases and J by 2 bases, and 19 bases separated the two germline ends. These data belong to a study of Graves' ophthalmopathy and Graves' hyperthyroidism. Across the study: Samples of peripheral blood were obtained at initial diagnosis, prior to treatment of any kind.

General study results and limits: Predictions made by the model for ophthalmopathy progression reached roughly 64% sensitivity and about 72% specificity.

The receptor was derived from a woman younger than 45 with Graves' ophthalmopathy. This chain joins TRBV19 and TRBJ1-1; tentative D call: TRBD1 (6 bases). Input material: blood. CDR3 nucleotides: TGTGCCAGTAGTATTGGGAACCCGGGACACCCTAACACTGAAGCTTTCTTT. Protein sequence: CASSIGNPGHPNTEAFF.